The 28 T cell receptor beta chains below come from one sample, sequenced in a study of blood T cells in healthy people across ages. The authors ran a second PCR of about 6 to 11 cycles using a sample-barcoded 5' primer and a J-beta primer mix. TCRdb re-analysed the 5' RACE reads in MiXCR, keeping a single row per CDR3 protein. This table has roughly 700,000 distinct CDR3 sequences, approximately 50% appearing once. What was sequenced was blood. The origin of the receptors is a woman between 55 and 75 years old in good health.

Comments on this clonotype: A single base separates this from a much larger clone, so it may be a read error. Given the absence of the conserved phenylalanine or tryptophan at the CDR3 end, a read error is likely. The V gene is TRBV6-4, the J gene TRBJ2-4, with TRBD1 matching over 7 bases. This CDR3 has 15 amino acids. CDR1 and CDR2 from the germline V gene are MRHNA and SNTAGT. V lost 5 bases, J lost 1 base, and 5 bases stayed unmatched. The CDR3 bases are TGTGCCAGCAGTCCGACAGGGAAGGCCAAAAACATTCAGTACCTC. Its translation: CASSPTGKAKNIQYL.

This clonotype was detected only a few times. V gene TRBV29-1 combines with J gene TRBJ2-7; 7 bases align to TRBD2. Germline CDR1 SQVTM, CDR2 ANQGSEA. This CDR3 spans 14 amino acids. J lost 1 base, V lost 4 bases, and 7 bases had no gene match. CDR3 in amino acids: CSVGAGVGSYEQYF. The CDR3, as DNA: TGCAGCGTTGGTGCGGGAGTGGGATCCTACGAGCAGTACTTC.

In this sample, this clonotype turned up a few times. The chain is built from TRBV29-1 and TRBJ2-7; D remains ambiguous. This CDR3 is built from 14 residues. The germline V and J ends were trimmed by 4 bases and 4 bases, with 17 bases remaining between them. Germline lookup yields CDR1 SQVTM and CDR2 ANQGSEA. Here the CDR3 reads CSVGHGHAIYEQYF. The CDR3 DNA is TGCAGCGTTGGTCATGGGCACGCGATATACGAGCAGTACTTC.

This clonotype has only a few counts. This chain joins TRBV7-2 and TRBJ2-5, with TRBD2 matching over 10 bases. The V gene end was trimmed by 0 bases and the J gene end by 3 bases; junction bases not matched to a gene: 7. The CDR3 is 17 amino acids. CDR1 is SGHTA and CDR2 is FQGNSA in the germline V gene. The CDR3 loop reads CASSLARPAGGKETQYF. CDR3 DNA sequence: TGTGCCAGCAGCTTAGCGCGACCAGCGGGAGGGAAAGAGACCCAGTACTTC.

Ten or more counts support this clonotype. Here the CDR3 DNA reads TGCAGCGCCCTTGGTGTGCAGGGCGATCCCTACGAGCAGTACTTC. This sequence encodes CSALGVQGDPYEQYF. The genes are TRBV29-1 and TRBJ2-7; TRBD1 might be the D (5 bases). CDR1 SQVTM and CDR2 ANQGSEA come from the germline V gene. CDR3 length: 15 amino acids. V was cut by 7 bases and J by 2 bases, with 21 bases left in between.

This clonotype was picked up a small number of times. The chain carries TRBV7-2 and TRBJ2-7; D is perhaps TRBD1 (5 bases). Germline assignment: CDR1 SGHTA and CDR2 FQGNSA. Deletions cut 5 bases from V and 5 bases from J, with 10 bases between. The CDR3 has 12 residues. The CDR3 here is CASSLGLDEQYF. The CDR3 bases are TGTGCCAGCAGCCTGGGGCTTGACGAGCAGTACTTC.

This clonotype was counted only a few times. The V call is TRBV4-2, the J call TRBJ2-1; D is uncertain. The germline CDR1 and CDR2 sequences are LGHNA and YNFKEQ. This CDR3 has 13 residues. V shed 1 base and J shed 13 bases, with 14 bases lying between them. CDR3 DNA: TGTGCCAGCAGCCAAGGGTCCTACCAGAACCAGTTCTTC. It yields the protein CASSQGSYQNQFF.

V is TRBV27 and J is TRBJ1-1; D unresolved. CDR1 MNHEY and CDR2 SMNVEV come from the germline V gene (reference sequence). V was trimmed by 4 bases and J by 0 bases, leaving 15 bases between them. The CDR3 consists of 16 residues. The CDR3, as DNA: TGTGCCAGCAGTTCCCAACAGATTAGCATGAACACTGAAGCTTTCTTT. Translated: CASSSQQISMNTEAFF.

This clonotype was counted ten times or more. The chain has TRBV10-3 and TRBJ2-7, with 9 nucleotides matching TRBD2. From germline, CDR1 is ENHRY and CDR2 SYGVKD. Trimming removed 6 bases from V and 6 bases from J; junction bases left unmatched: 6. The CDR3 sequence is 13 residues long. CDR3 residues: CAISISGSSEQYF. The CDR3 region has the DNA TGTGCCATCAGCATTAGCGGGAGTAGCGAGCAGTACTTC.

V gene TRBV24-1 combines with J gene TRBJ2-7; D gene uncertain. The CDR3 totals 13 residues. Germline values: CDR1 KGHDR, CDR2 SFDVKD. V was shortened by 6 bases and J by 0 bases, with 8 bases between the two germline ends. CDR3 coding DNA: TGTGCCACCAGTACAGATAGCTCCTACGAGCAGTACTTC. As protein: CATSTDSSYEQYF.

This clonotype came up a few times. The chain employs TRBV29-1 and TRBJ1-2; a possible D gene is TRBD1 (6 bases). CDR3 length equals 11 residues. Per germline, CDR1 SQVTM and CDR2 ANQGSEA. Here the CDR3 reads CSAEEDSGYTF. Here the CDR3 DNA reads TGCAGTGCTGAAGAGGACAGCGGCTACACCTTC.

There are a few counts of this clonotype. The chain has TRBV7-3 and TRBJ2-1; 11 bases are shared with TRBD2. With V trimmed by 5 bases and J by 8 bases, 8 bases remained unmatched. Germline loops: CDR1 SGHTA, CDR2 FQGTGA. The CDR3 length is 15 residues. Here the CDR3 DNA reads TGTGCCAGCAGCGCGGTAGCGGGAGGGCCCCATGAGCAGTTCTTC. Protein sequence: CASSAVAGGPHEQFF.

V and J are TRBV7-2 and TRBJ1-2; possibly TRBD1 for D (6 bases). The germline V gene has CDR1 SGHTA and CDR2 FQGNSA. Trimming removed 2 bases from V and 4 bases from J, with 17 bases in between. CDR3 length: 16 amino acids. Here the CDR3 reads CASSLMAGQPFYGYTF. CDR3 coding DNA: TGTGCCAGCAGCTTAATGGCCGGACAGCCCTTCTATGGCTACACCTTC.

The V gene is TRBV12-3 or TRBV12-4, the J gene TRBJ1-5; 8 bases agree with TRBD1. This CDR3 contains 13 residues. The V and J ends lost 7 bases and 2 bases, in that order; junction bases with no gene match: 1. The CDR3 sequence: CASTQGGNQPQHF. CDR3 nucleotides: TGTGCCAGCACACAGGGGGGCAATCAGCCCCAGCATTTT.

The gene calls are TRBV10-3 and TRBJ2-1; D may be TRBD2 (6 bases). V was cut by 8 bases and J by 1 base, with 15 bases left in between. The CDR3 is 15 residues long. From germline, CDR1 is ENHRY and CDR2 SYGVKD. The CDR3 sequence: CAIGLRSGSYNEQFF. CDR3 DNA sequence: TGTGCCATCGGGCTTCGGAGCGGGTCCTACAATGAGCAGTTCTTC.

The chain links TRBV7-2 to TRBJ2-3, with D perhaps given as TRBD1 or TRBD2 (7 bases each). Trimming removed 8 bases from V and 5 bases from J, with 14 bases in between. The CDR3 is 13 amino acids. Germline V lookup: CDR1 SGHTA, CDR2 FQGNSA. Here the CDR3 reads CASDREGIDTQYF. The CDR3 region has the DNA TGTGCCAGCGACAGGGAGGGAATAGATACGCAGTATTTT.

This rearrangement joins TRBV20-1 to TRBJ2-5; D is possibly TRBD1 (6 bases). Trimming took 6 bases from V and 2 from J, leaving 16 bases between them. The germline CDR1 and CDR2 sequences are DFQATT and SNEGSKA (reference sequence). CDR3 size: 14 residues. CDR3: CSALELGAQETQYF. The CDR3, as DNA: TGCAGTGCCCTTGAGTTGGGGGCTCAAGAGACCCAGTACTTC.

The V and J genes are TRBV18 and TRBJ2-3, with a weak D call TRBD1 (6 bases). The CDR3 extends over 15 amino acids. The germline gives CDR1 KGHSH, CDR2 LQKENI. The V and J ends lost 3 bases and 4 bases respectively, with 14 bases between them. CDR3 residues: CASSPIGTNPDTQYF. Written as DNA, the CDR3 is TGTGCCAGCTCACCGATCGGGACAAACCCAGATACGCAGTATTTT.

J is TRBJ2-1 and V is TRBV12-3 or TRBV12-4, with 10 bases matching TRBD2. The trim removed 4 bases at V and 0 bases at J, leaving 3 bases unmatched. This CDR3 is 16 amino acids long. CDR3 sequence reads: CASSSSGGSSYNEQFF. The CDR3 nucleotides read TGTGCCAGCAGTTCTAGCGGGGGCAGCTCCTACAATGAGCAGTTCTTC.

This clonotype came up a few times. The chain employs TRBV20-1 and TRBJ2-1; 9 bases align to TRBD2. The V gene's germline CDR1 is DFQATT and CDR2 SNEGSKA (reference sequence). The CDR3 sequence is 15 residues long. V gave up 3 bases and J gave up 9 bases; unmatched junction bases: 12. DNA for the CDR3: TGCAGTGCTAGTGAGGGCGGGAGGGCCTACCGTGAGCAGTTCTTC. Translating it yields CSASEGGRAYREQFF.

With respect to this clonotype: The junction departs from the called germline gene at one end, perhaps through a read error. This chain uses TRBV10-3 with TRBJ2-1, with TRBD1 matching over 9 bases. TRBJ2-7 explains the end of the DNA better; the J call may be wrong. Per germline, CDR1 ENHRY and CDR2 SYGVKD. The CDR3 has 13 residues. CDR3 nucleotide sequence: TGTGCCATCACTGAGGACAGGGGCGATGAGCAGTACTTC. Translation: CAITEDRGDEQYF.

The V call is TRBV5-1, the J call TRBJ1-1, with 8 bases that match TRBD1. V lost 0 bases, J lost 7 bases, and 11 bases stayed unmatched. Looked up from germline, CDR1 is SGHRS and CDR2 is YFSETQ. This CDR3 has 16 amino acids. CDR3 region: CASSLARDRTLNEAFF. For the CDR3, the DNA is TGCGCCAGCAGCTTGGCTAGGGACAGGACGCTGAATGAAGCTTTCTTT.

The chain is built from TRBV24-1 and TRBJ2-3; perhaps D is TRBD1 or TRBD2 (7 bases each). CDR1 is KGHDR, CDR2 SFDVKD, per germline. The CDR3 has 17 residues. The germline V and J ends were trimmed by 3 bases and 0 bases, with 15 bases remaining between them. The CDR3 sequence is CATSDPRQGGSTDTQYF. The CDR3 DNA is TGTGCCACCAGTGATCCTCGACAGGGAGGGAGCACAGATACGCAGTATTTT.

The V and J genes are TRBV10-3 and TRBJ2-5; 7 bases are shared with TRBD2. Germline CDR1 reads ENHRY; CDR2 reads SYGVKD. There are 12 residues in the CDR3. V lost 10 bases to trimming and J lost 3 bases; unmatched junction nucleotides: 5. CDR3 protein: CATGLSKETQYF. CDR3 DNA sequence: TGTGCCACGGGACTATCGAAAGAGACCCAGTACTTC.

This chain links TRBV7-2 with TRBJ1-2; no clear D gene. Trimming stripped 5 bases from V and 7 bases from J, with 14 bases between. CDR1 and CDR2 (germline): SGHTA, FQGNSA. This CDR3 region has 13 residues. The CDR3 protein is CASSPDGSGGYTF. DNA of the CDR3: TGTGCCAGCAGCCCCGACGGGTCGGGTGGCTACACCTTC.

The chain joins TRBV6-6 to TRBJ2-3; 7 nucleotides align to TRBD1. Germline assignment: CDR1 MNHNY and CDR2 SVGAGI (reference sequence). This CDR3 is 17 amino acids long. With V trimmed by 2 bases and J by 3 bases, 11 bases remained unmatched. Here the CDR3 reads CASSYTPQGLGTDTQYF. CDR3 sequence (DNA): TGTGCCAGCAGTTACACCCCACAGGGGCTGGGTACAGATACGCAGTATTTT.

This clonotype was seen a single time. The chain is built from TRBV21-1 and TRBJ2-2; the table names TRBD1, a call not compared with the DNA. TRBV21-1 is termed a pseudogene. The length of the CDR3 is 17 residues. CDR3 nucleotide sequence: TGTGCCAGCACCCTATGGGAGTCGCGCCTTAACACCGGGGAGCTGTTTTTT. Residues: CASTLWESRLNTGELFF.

This sequence joins TRBV20-1 and TRBJ2-7, with TRBD1 as a possible D gene (6 bases). CDR1 is DFQATT, CDR2 SNEGSKA, per germline (reference sequence). V was cut by 5 bases and J by 3 bases, with 14 bases left in between. CDR3 length: 13 amino acids. The CDR3 DNA is TGCAGTGCTCCCCGGCCGACAGGCTACGAGCAGTACTTC. This encodes CSAPRPTGYEQYF.